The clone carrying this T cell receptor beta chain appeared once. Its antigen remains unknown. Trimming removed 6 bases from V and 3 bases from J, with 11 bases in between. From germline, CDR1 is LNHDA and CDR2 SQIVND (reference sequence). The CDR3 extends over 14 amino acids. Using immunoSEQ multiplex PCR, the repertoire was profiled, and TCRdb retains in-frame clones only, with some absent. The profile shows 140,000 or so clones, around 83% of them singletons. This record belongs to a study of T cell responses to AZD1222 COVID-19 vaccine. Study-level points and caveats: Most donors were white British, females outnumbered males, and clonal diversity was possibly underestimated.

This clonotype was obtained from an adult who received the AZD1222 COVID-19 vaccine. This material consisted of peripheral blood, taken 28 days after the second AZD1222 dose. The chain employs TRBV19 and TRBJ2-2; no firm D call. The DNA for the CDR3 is TGTGCCAGTAGAAATGAGCTCCACACCGGGGAGCTGTTTTTT. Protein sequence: CASRNELHTGELFF.